Below are 15 T cell receptor beta chains sequenced from a single sample in a study of shared clonotypes between healthy human individuals. Profiling relied on immunoSEQ multiplex PCR, and the TCRdb table lists in-frame clones only, not all of them. The sample lists around 2.5 million clones, 93% seen once, with about 0.34% in the top ten. The sequencing sample was made of naive CD4+ T cells from PBMCs. Subset defined: CD45RA+ positively selected. The receptors shown here come from a man between 18 and 29 years old in good health. Some clones in this sample may be carry-over from other donors' samples.

This chain joins TRBV2 and TRBJ1-5; TRBD1 agrees at 9 bases. CDR1 and CDR2 (germline): SNHLY, FYNNEI. Trimming cost V 0 bases and J 6 bases; bases outside gene matches: 12. This CDR3 is built from 18 residues. CDR3 in DNA: TGTGCCAGCAGTGAAGCGCGCACTTATGTGGGACAGGGTCAGCCCCAGCATTTT. The encoded protein is CASSEARTYVGQGQPQHF.

This chain links TRBV7-9 with TRBJ2-1; D possibly uses TRBD1 or TRBD2 (5 bases each). The CDR3 totals 16 residues. The V end was cut by 2 bases, the J end by 6 bases, with 17 bases between. Germline V CDR1 and CDR2: SEHNR, FQNEAQ (reference sequence). The CDR3 loop reads CASSLNPHLGGNEQFF. The CDR3 DNA reads TGTGCCAGCAGCTTAAACCCCCATCTTGGGGGCAATGAGCAGTTCTTC.

The rearrangement joins TRBV28 to TRBJ2-1; D could derive from TRBD1 or TRBD2 (5 bases each). In germline, CDR1 is MDHEN, CDR2 SYDVKM. The ends were cut back, 10 bases at V and 3 bases at J, with 10 bases in the middle. The CDR3 is made up of 12 amino acids. The CDR3 spells CATWDGYNEQFF. CDR3 coding DNA: TGTGCCACCTGGGACGGCTACAATGAGCAGTTCTTC.

The gene calls are TRBV7-3 and TRBJ2-1; no clear D gene. V dropped 3 bases and J dropped 3 bases, with 9 bases sitting between them. The CDR3 is 14 amino acids. The V gene's germline CDR1 is SGHTA and CDR2 FQGTGA. This chain's CDR3 is CASSLEPGYNEQFF. The CDR3 DNA sequence: TGTGCCAGCAGCTTGGAACCGGGCTACAATGAGCAGTTCTTC.

This sequence joins TRBV5-1 and TRBJ2-3, with TRBD1 matching over 8 bases. Germline values: CDR1 SGHRS, CDR2 YFSETQ. J gave up 4 bases and V 0 bases, and 7 bases lay outside the gene matches. The CDR3 is 16 residues long. CDR3 protein: CASSLASGGKADTQYF. CDR3 DNA sequence: TGCGCCAGCAGCTTGGCCTCAGGGGGCAAGGCAGATACGCAGTATTTT.

The J gene is TRBJ2-1, the V gene TRBV15; 7 bases agree with TRBD2. This CDR3 is built from 17 residues. CDR1 is LNHNV and CDR2 is YYDKDF in the germline V gene (reference sequence). With 3 bases clipped from V and 8 bases from J, the junction kept 16 bases outside the gene matches. CDR3: CATSSPAGAGRVYEQFF. For the CDR3, the DNA is TGTGCCACCAGCAGTCCCGCCGGCGCAGGGAGGGTTTATGAGCAGTTCTTC. Filled out from reference TRBV15 and TRBJ2-1, the complete variable domain reads DAMVIQNPRYQVTQFGKPVTLSCSQTLNHNVMYWYQQKSSQAPKLLFHYYDKDFNNEADTPDNFQSRRPNTSFCFLDIRSPGLGDTAMYLCATSSPAGAGRVYEQFFGPGTRLTVL.

The chain combines TRBV4-2 with TRBJ2-1; 12 bases are shared with TRBD2. The trim removed 7 bases at V and 4 bases at J, leaving 11 bases unmatched. The germline gives CDR1 LGHNA, CDR2 YNFKEQ. CDR3 length: 17 residues. CDR3: CASTRLPSGRDYNEQFF. The CDR3, as DNA: TGTGCCAGCACCCGGCTCCCTAGCGGGAGGGATTACAATGAGCAGTTCTTC.

This clone showed up just once. V is TRBV5-6 and J is TRBJ2-1; D might be TRBD1 or TRBD2, each matching 5 bases. This CDR3 is 16 amino acids long. Trimming shortened V by 2 bases and J by 1 base, and 13 bases separated the two germline ends. Germline-derived CDR1 and CDR2 are SGHDT and YYEEEE. CDR3 sequence (DNA): TGTGCCAGCAGCTTTGGGACGGGCGCATCCTACAATGAGCAGTTCTTC. Its protein product is CASSFGTGASYNEQFF.

The rearrangement links TRBV19 to TRBJ2-1, with 13 nucleotides matching TRBD2. J gave up 4 bases and V 5 bases, and 5 bases lay outside the gene matches. Germline CDR1 reads LNHDA; CDR2 reads SQIVND (reference sequence). The CDR3 spans 16 residues. In DNA form, the CDR3 reads TGTGCCAGTAGTTCCCTGGGACTAGCGGGGTACAATGAGCAGTTCTTC. This translates into CASSSLGLAGYNEQFF.

V is TRBV27 and J is TRBJ1-1; a possible D gene is TRBD1 (5 bases). The germline V gene has CDR1 MNHEY and CDR2 SMNVEV (reference sequence). The CDR3 runs to 16 residues. V was shortened by 2 bases and J by 2 bases, with 15 bases between the two germline ends. The CDR3 DNA is TGTGCCAGCAGTTTAATACGATGGGGGGTAAACACTGAAGCTTTCTTT. This encodes CASSLIRWGVNTEAFF.

The chain uses TRBV5-4 and TRBJ2-7, with 11 nucleotides matching TRBD2. Trimming at V came to 3 bases and at J to 4 bases, leaving 6 bases not matched to a gene. The CDR3 runs to 15 residues. Looked up from germline, CDR1 is SGHNT and CDR2 is YYREEE (reference sequence). CDR3 DNA: TGTGCCAGCAGCTCTCCCCTAGCGGGAGGTTACGAGCAGTACTTC. As protein: CASSSPLAGGYEQYF.

The chain employs TRBV27 and TRBJ2-5, with TRBD2 identical over 9 bases. Germline CDR1 and CDR2: MNHEY and SMNVEV (reference sequence). The CDR3 spans 13 residues. After removal of 4 bases from V and 11 bases from J, the junction contained 8 bases not matched to a gene. As DNA, the CDR3 is TGTGCCAGCAGTTGGGGCCTAGCGGGGTCGCAGTACTTC. The encoded protein is CASSWGLAGSQYF.

The chain employs TRBV18 and TRBJ2-6; a possible D gene is TRBD1 (6 bases). CDR3 length: 18 residues. The ends were cut back, 6 bases at V and 1 base at J, with 19 bases in the middle. CDR1 and CDR2 (germline): KGHSH, LQKENI. The CDR3 region is CASSSRGTLKSGANVLTF. The CDR3, as DNA: TGTGCCAGCTCCAGCAGGGGTACGCTTAAATCTGGGGCCAACGTCCTGACTTTC.

The chain links TRBV6-5 to TRBJ2-7; 7 positions match TRBD1. Trimming removed 6 bases from V and 7 bases from J; junction bases left unmatched: 15. The germline CDR1 and CDR2 sequences are MNHEY and SVGAGI. This CDR3 is 15 amino acids long. The CDR3 here is CASRLTGLSTGEQYF. The DNA for the CDR3 is TGTGCCAGCAGGTTGACAGGGTTGAGTACGGGAGAGCAGTACTTC.

The count of this clone is one. The chain couples TRBV5-4 to TRBJ1-1, with D maybe TRBD1 (6 bases). This CDR3 spans 15 amino acids. Germline CDR1 and CDR2: SGHNT and YYREEE (reference sequence). The V end lost 3 bases, the J end lost 8 bases, and 20 bases lay between the germline ends. DNA for the CDR3: TGTGCCAGCAGCTCGGGACACCCAGTCGGGACCGAAGCTTTCTTT. It specifies CASSSGHPVGTEAFF.